The 2 T cell receptor beta chains below come from one sample, sequenced in a study of blood T cell repertoires in COVID-19. The protocol was immunoSEQ multiplex PCR, while the TCRdb copy is restricted to in-frame clones and leaves out a portion. The data contain 200,000 to 250,000 clones, less than 90% of them singletons. Material: PBMCs or T cells enriched from blood (not recorded which). The receptors derive from a woman aged 45-65 years in a cohort exposed to, infected with or recovered from COVID-19 (not recorded which).

The chain joins TRBV27 to TRBJ1-2, with D unclear. The germline gives CDR1 MNHEY, CDR2 SMNVEV (reference sequence). V was cut by 5 bases and J by 3 bases, with 19 bases left in between. This CDR3 spans 16 amino acids. Written as DNA, the CDR3 is TGTGCCAGCAGTCCATTGCCAGTATCGCCTTACTATGGCTACACCTTC. It is translated as CASSPLPVSPYYGYTF.

The genes are TRBV6-2 or TRBV6-3 and TRBJ2-1, with D possibly being TRBD1 (6 bases). Germline lookup yields CDR1 MNHEY and CDR2 SVGEGT. V was shortened by 2 bases and J by 5 bases, with 16 bases between the two germline ends. The CDR3 has 16 amino acids. CDR3 residues: CASSYRGTQVDNEQFF. Here the CDR3 DNA reads TGTGCCAGCAGTTACAGGGGGACGCAGGTGGACAATGAGCAGTTCTTC.